The 6 T cell receptor beta chains below were found in one sample sequenced in a study of cytomegalovirus exposure and HLA in healthy donors. The PCR had 60 Vbeta and 13 Jbeta primers. Using immunoSEQ multiplex PCR, the repertoire was profiled, and TCRdb retains in-frame clones only, with some absent. The table records fewer than 200,000 clones, about four fifths of them present only once. Sequenced material: PBMCs. These receptors came from a woman between 25 and 40 years old in good health and CMV-seropositive.

The V gene is TRBV29-1, the J gene TRBJ2-7; a weak D match, TRBD1 (6 bases). Germline V gene data show CDR1 as SQVTM and CDR2 as ANQGSEA. Trimming shortened V by 4 bases and J by 4 bases, and 14 bases separated the two germline ends. The CDR3 length is 13 residues. CDR3 sequence (DNA): TGCAGCGTTGGGCAGGGACAATGGTACGAGCAGTACTTC. Translated: CSVGQGQWYEQYF.

The chain links TRBV11-2 to TRBJ2-2; D gene ambiguous. V lost 7 bases and J lost 0, with 9 bases in between. Germline CDR1 SGHAT, CDR2 FQNNGV. This CDR3 has 14 amino acids. CDR3 protein: CASTQLANTGELFF. The CDR3 coding sequence is TGTGCCAGCACCCAACTCGCGAACACCGGGGAGCTGTTTTTT.

The chain joins TRBV19 to TRBJ2-1; TRBD2 aligns across 10 bases. After removal of 2 bases from V and 6 bases from J, the junction contained 4 bases not matched to a gene. CDR3 size: 15 residues. Germline CDR1 is LNHDA and CDR2 is SQIVND (reference sequence). This chain's CDR3 is CASSISGGAANEQFF. The CDR3 DNA follows: TGTGCCAGTAGTATAAGCGGGGGGGCGGCCAATGAGCAGTTCTTC. The variable domain in full, completed from reference TRBV19 and TRBJ2-1, reads DGGITQSPKYLFRKEGQNVTLSCEQNLNHDAMYWYRQDPGQGLRLIYYSQIVNDFQKGDIAEGYSVSREKKESFPLTVTSAQKNPTAFYLCASSISGGAANEQFFGPGTRLTVL.

This chain joins TRBV7-3 and TRBJ2-5, with D perhaps TRBD1 (6 bases). This CDR3 has 14 amino acids. The V end was cut by 3 bases, the J end by 6 bases, with 14 bases between. CDR1 and CDR2 from the germline V gene are SGHTA and FQGTGA. CDR3 sequence: CASSFRDRPKTQYF. CDR3 sequence (DNA): TGTGCCAGCAGCTTTCGCGACAGGCCGAAGACCCAGTACTTC.

The J gene is TRBJ2-7, the V gene TRBV15, with D maybe TRBD1 (5 bases). The CDR3 spans 15 residues. Germline V gene lookup returns CDR1 LNHNV and CDR2 YYDKDF (reference sequence). Trimming pared 1 base from V and 2 bases from J, leaving 12 bases between. DNA for the CDR3: TGTGCCACCAGCAGAGCCAGGGATGTGCCCTACGAGCAGTACTTC. Translation: CATSRARDVPYEQYF.

Points on this clone: The junction differs from germline at one of its ends, possibly a read error. The rearrangement links TRBV7-9 to TRBJ1-3; D uncertain. The CDR3 covers 11 residues. Germline lookup yields CDR1 SEHNR and CDR2 FQNEAQ (reference sequence). CDR3 residues: CSSSSGETIYF. CDR3 sequence (DNA): TGTTCCAGCAGCTCCGGGGAAACCATATATTTT.